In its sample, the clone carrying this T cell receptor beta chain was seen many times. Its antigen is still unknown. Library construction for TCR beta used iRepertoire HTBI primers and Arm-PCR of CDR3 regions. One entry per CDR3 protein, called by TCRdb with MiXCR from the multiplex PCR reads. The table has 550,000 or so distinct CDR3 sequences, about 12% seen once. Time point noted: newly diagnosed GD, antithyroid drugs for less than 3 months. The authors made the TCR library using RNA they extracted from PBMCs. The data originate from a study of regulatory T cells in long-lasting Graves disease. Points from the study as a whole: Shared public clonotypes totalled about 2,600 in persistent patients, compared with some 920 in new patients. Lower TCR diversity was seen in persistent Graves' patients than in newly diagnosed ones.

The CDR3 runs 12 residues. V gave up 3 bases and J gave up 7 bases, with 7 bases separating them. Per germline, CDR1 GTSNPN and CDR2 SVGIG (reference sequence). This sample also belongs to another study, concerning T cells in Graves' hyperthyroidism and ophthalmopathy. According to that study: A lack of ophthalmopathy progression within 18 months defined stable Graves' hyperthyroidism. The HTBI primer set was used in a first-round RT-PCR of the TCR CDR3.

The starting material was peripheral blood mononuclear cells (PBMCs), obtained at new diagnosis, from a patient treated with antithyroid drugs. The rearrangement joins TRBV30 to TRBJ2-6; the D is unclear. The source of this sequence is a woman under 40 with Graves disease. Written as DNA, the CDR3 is TGTGCCTGGAGCAACGGAGCCAACGTCCTGACTTTC. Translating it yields CAWSNGANVLTF. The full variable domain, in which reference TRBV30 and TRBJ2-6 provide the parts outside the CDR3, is SQTIHQWPATLVQPVGSPLSLECTVEGTSNPNLYWYRQAAGRGLQLLFYSVGIGQISSEVPQNLSASRPQDRQFILSSKKLLLSDSGFYLCAWSNGANVLTFGAGSRLTVL.